This record looks at one TCR beta chain sequence and its context. This CDR3 contains 15 residues. Trimming shortened V by 6 bases and J by 4 bases, and 17 bases separated the two germline ends. The germline gives CDR1 LNHDA, CDR2 SQIVND (reference sequence). These data belong to a study of blood T cell repertoires in COVID-19. TCRdb keeps only in-frame clones here, not all; method: immunoSEQ multiplex PCR. The sample holds some 150,000 clones, roughly nine tenths seen once. The sequence derives from a woman between 40 and 55 years old with acute or convalescent COVID-19. Sequenced input: peripheral blood. The chain recombines TRBV19 with TRBJ2-3, with D possibly being TRBD1 (6 bases). The DNA of the CDR3 is TGTGCCAGTAGCAGACAGGTATCTCCCCCAGATACGCAGTATTTT. It is translated as CASSRQVSPPDTQYF.